This entry features one T cell receptor (beta chain) sequence. The target antigen is unknown. The study ran its PCR with 60 Vbeta and 13 Jbeta primers. The table came from immunoSEQ multiplex PCR; TCRdb's copy has only in-frame clones and leaves some out. In the table there are over 110,000 clones, about three quarters of which are singletons. The source of the sample is a study of cytomegalovirus exposure and HLA in healthy donors. Overall study results and limits: Later analysis showed most CMV-associated TCR beta chains appearing HLA-restricted. A later analysis reported that several of the most significant clusters appeared to be linked to common viral pathogens, among them Epstein-Barr virus. A later look showed TCR association rates differing by HLA locus, highest for DRB1 and lowest for HLA-C.

Per the germline V gene, CDR1 is SNHLY and CDR2 is FYNNEI. After removal of 10 bases from V and 0 bases from J, the junction contained 10 bases not matched to a gene. The CDR3 consists of 15 residues. The chain couples TRBV2 to TRBJ2-3; TRBD1 aligns across 7 bases. This receptor was taken from a male donor in good health and CMV-seropositive. Sequencing was performed on PBMCs. Here the CDR3 reads CATSTGTASTDTQYF. The CDR3 DNA reads TGTGCCACCTCGACCGGGACAGCGAGCACAGATACGCAGTATTTT.